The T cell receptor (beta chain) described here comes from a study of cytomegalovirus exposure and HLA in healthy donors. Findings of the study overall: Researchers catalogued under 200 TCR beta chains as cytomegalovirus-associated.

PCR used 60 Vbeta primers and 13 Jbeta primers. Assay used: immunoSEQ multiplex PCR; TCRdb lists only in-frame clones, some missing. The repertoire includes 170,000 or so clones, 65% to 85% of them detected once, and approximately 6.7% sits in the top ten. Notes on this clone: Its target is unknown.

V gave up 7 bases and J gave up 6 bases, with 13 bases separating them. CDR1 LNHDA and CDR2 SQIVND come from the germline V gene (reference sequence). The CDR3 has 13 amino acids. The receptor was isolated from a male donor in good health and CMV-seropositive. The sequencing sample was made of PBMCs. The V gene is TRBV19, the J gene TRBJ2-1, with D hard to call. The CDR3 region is CASTARLGNEQFF. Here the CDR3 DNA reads TGTGCCAGTACCGCTAGATTAGGCAATGAGCAGTTCTTC.